This TCR beta chain came from a study of PD-L1 blockade in urothelial cancer. Study in general: The study recovered a median of roughly 150,000 T cells per blood sample.

Noted time point: peripheral blood 6 weeks after treatment start. Patients were diagnosed with urothelial carcinoma, either locally advanced or metastatic. The method was immunoSEQ multiplex PCR; TCRdb's version includes in-frame clones alone and lacks a portion of them. The sample holds 50,000 to 55,000 clones, more than 75% seen once. Germline lookup yields CDR1 SGDLS and CDR2 YYNGEE. The V gene lost 3 bases and the J gene lost 9 bases, with 16 bases spanning the gap. This CDR3 region has 13 residues. The clonotype originates from a man in his fifties or sixties with urothelial cancer. The rearrangement joins TRBV9 to TRBJ2-7, with TRBD2 as a possible D gene (6 bases). The material sequenced was PBMCs, taken around atezolizumab (anti-PD-L1) treatment. The CDR3 DNA sequence: TGTGCCAGCAGCGGGACGACGCGGGACGGGCAGTACTTC. It yields the protein CASSGTTRDGQYF. The whole variable domain, remainder taken from reference TRBV9 and TRBJ2-7, is DSGVTQTPKHLITATGQRVTLRCSPRSGDLSVYWYQQSLDQGLQFLIQYYNGEERAKGNILERFSAQQFPDLHSELNLSSLELGDSALYFCASSGTTRDGQYFGPGTRLTVT.